A selection of T cell receptor beta chains follows, all from one sample in a study of control samples from healthy donors and cancer patients. Generated by immunoSEQ multiplex PCR, the TCRdb table keeps only in-frame clones and is missing some. The sample carries fewer than 200,000 clones, just under 95% recorded once. Material: blood. Receptors originate from a man aged 18-30 years in good health. CDR3s include the opening cysteine and the closing phenylalanine or tryptophan.

J gene: TRBJ1-1; V gene: TRBV28; CDR3 protein: CASIKPPGLGLNTEAFF
J gene: TRBJ2-7; V gene: TRBV24-1; CDR3 protein: CATSDLEISFISEQYF
J gene: TRBJ1-1; V gene: TRBV5-1; CDR3 protein: CASSLGGQGRAEAFF
J gene: TRBJ1-1; V gene: TRBV19; CDR3 protein: CASSIRAVGMNTEAFF
J gene: TRBJ1-2; V gene: TRBV5-1; CDR3 protein: CASSLGSGDYGYGYTF
J gene: TRBJ1-6; V gene: TRBV4-1; CDR3 protein: CASSQVPLVGSDSPLHF
J gene: TRBJ2-5; V gene: TRBV2; CDR3 protein: CASSPPRPAEEETQYF
J gene: TRBJ1-1; V gene: TRBV10-3; CDR3 protein: CAIQETAGNSGTEAFF
J gene: TRBJ1-4; V gene: TRBV10-1; CDR3 protein: CARTGVNEKLFF
J gene: TRBJ1-1; V gene: TRBV9; CDR3 protein: CASSVVSSETEAFF
J gene: TRBJ1-1; V gene: TRBV10-3; CDR3 protein: CAIRTGGENTEAFF
J gene: TRBJ1-1; V gene: TRBV29-1; CDR3 protein: CSVGRDRLLHTEAFF
J gene: TRBJ1-1; V gene: TRBV5-4; CDR3 protein: CASSLEGVRVYTEAFF
J gene: TRBJ2-3; V gene: TRBV29-1; CDR3 protein: CSVGRTSGDRTDTQYF
J gene: TRBJ2-7; V gene: TRBV10-3; CDR3 protein: CAISLDRASYEQYF
J gene: TRBJ2-2; V gene: TRBV30; CDR3 protein: CAWSRVGTGELFF
J gene: TRBJ1-5; V gene: TRBV15; CDR3 protein: CATSREEMAANQPQHF
J gene: TRBJ1-2; V gene: TRBV2; CDR3 protein: CASRGDRMANYGYTF
J gene: TRBJ2-7; V gene: TRBV24-1; CDR3 protein: CATRSRQGISYEQYF
J gene: TRBJ2-3; V gene: TRBV3-1/TRBV3-2; CDR3 protein: CASSQSYTQYF
J gene: TRBJ1-1; V gene: TRBV18; CDR3 protein: CASSPGGGYFTEAFF
J gene: TRBJ2-2; V gene: TRBV2; CDR3 protein: CASSRGQVNGGELFF
J gene: TRBJ2-7; V gene: TRBV5-1; CDR3 protein: CASSSEGRQTYEQYF
J gene: TRBJ2-1; V gene: TRBV3-1/TRBV3-2; CDR3 protein: CASSQYMGGGSSSYNEQFF
J gene: TRBJ2-5; V gene: TRBV2; CDR3 protein: CASSEAASGGLETQYF
J gene: TRBJ1-4; V gene: TRBV7-2; CDR3 protein: CASSPWPTATNEKLFF
J gene: TRBJ2-1; V gene: TRBV5-1; CDR3 protein: CASSLGASGGLYNEQFF
J gene: TRBJ2-7; V gene: TRBV2; CDR3 protein: CASMTDKQRSYEQYF
J gene: TRBJ2-3; V gene: TRBV30; CDR3 protein: CAWSDGTISSTDTQYF
J gene: TRBJ1-1; V gene: TRBV10-3; CDR3 protein: CAISESKFGTLAFF
J gene: TRBJ2-3; V gene: TRBV27; CDR3 protein: CASGGDTDTQYF
J gene: TRBJ1-5; V gene: TRBV7-3; CDR3 protein: CASSSHRDRQPQHF
J gene: TRBJ1-1; V gene: TRBV3-1/TRBV3-2; CDR3 protein: CASSQDTQREAFF
J gene: TRBJ1-2; V gene: TRBV27; CDR3 protein: CASSMRGRFNGYTF
J gene: TRBJ1-4; V gene: TRBV7-5; CDR3 protein: CVRSSRGGKGEKLFF
J gene: TRBJ1-2; V gene: TRBV6-5; CDR3 protein: CASIRGAPNYGYTF
J gene: TRBJ2-1; V gene: TRBV5-1; CDR3 protein: CASSLAYNEQFF
J gene: TRBJ1-3; V gene: TRBV18; CDR3 protein: CASSPAPGQGANTAGNTIYF
J gene: TRBJ2-7; V gene: TRBV3-1/TRBV3-2; CDR3 protein: CASSQSRDSPYEQYF
J gene: TRBJ2-2; V gene: TRBV2; CDR3 protein: CAGEGLSGELFF
J gene: TRBJ1-6; V gene: TRBV30; CDR3 protein: CAWRTQQGPPLHF
J gene: TRBJ2-2; V gene: TRBV5-6; CDR3 protein: CASSPRLGGRTGELFF
J gene: TRBJ2-7; V gene: TRBV5-1; CDR3 protein: CASSSGGLSYEQYF
J gene: TRBJ1-5; V gene: TRBV27; CDR3 protein: CASSLDWDSPYSKCNQPQHF
J gene: TRBJ1-6; V gene: TRBV5-1; CDR3 protein: CASSDRVNSPLHF
J gene: TRBJ2-7; V gene: TRBV27; CDR3 protein: CASGPGLSSYEQYF
J gene: TRBJ2-7; V gene: TRBV6-2/TRBV6-3; CDR3 protein: CASTPRRGGLVEQYF
J gene: TRBJ1-3; V gene: TRBV30; CDR3 protein: CAWIPRFNSGNTIYF
J gene: TRBJ2-7; V gene: TRBV5-1; CDR3 protein: CASSSGRGYEQYF
J gene: TRBJ2-7; V gene: TRBV3-1/TRBV3-2; CDR3 protein: CASSPGGLVEQYF
J gene: TRBJ2-7; V gene: TRBV2; CDR3 protein: CASPRYERGSYEQYF
J gene: TRBJ1-4; V gene: TRBV6-5; CDR3 protein: CASSYMGSANEKLFF
J gene: TRBJ2-5; V gene: TRBV2; CDR3 protein: CATWEEGETQYF
J gene: TRBJ2-2; V gene: TRBV6-5; CDR3 protein: CASTVGEYTGELFF
J gene: TRBJ2-3; V gene: TRBV19; CDR3 protein: CASSKDRADTQYF
J gene: TRBJ2-7; V gene: TRBV7-9; CDR3 protein: CASSLQPGLGICEQYF
J gene: TRBJ1-4; V gene: TRBV5-5; CDR3 protein: CASSLRRTDEKLFF